Each of the 20 T cell receptor beta chains below was sequenced from the same sample in a study of tumor-infiltrating lymphocytes in primary liver carcinoma. Each 20-30 mg portion of unsorted bulk tissue served as the source for co-extraction of RNA and DNA. Constant-region priming of roughly 500 ng total RNA yielded TCR beta cDNA. Slightly modified ARM-PCR served as the procedure for the TCR beta libraries. These libraries came from three rounds of nested multiplex PCR. The study ran its first two PCR rounds for about 11 cycles each, using TRBV1-TRBV30 forward primers and a C-beta reverse primer. TCRdb called the multiplex PCR reads again in MiXCR, with one record for every CDR3 protein. The repertoire consists of 95,000 to 150,000 distinct CDR3 sequences, with 55% to 75% occurring once and the leading ten covering 7% to 10%. Sample: liver tumor tissue from sampling region 1. Subset noted: tumor region T1, superior pole. These receptors came from an older woman with primary liver carcinoma and hepatitis B virus infection.

Regarding this clonotype: One junction end does not reproduce the germline sequence, and a read error may be involved. J is TRBJ2-5 and V is TRBV5-4, with a weak D call TRBD2 (7 bases). The germline CDR1 and CDR2 sequences are SGHNT and YYREEE (reference sequence). This CDR3 has 14 residues. CDR3 nucleotides: TGTGCCAGCAGCTCTCAGGGGAGGGAGGAGACCCGGTACTTC. This encodes CASSSQGREETRYF.

As for this clonotype: As the CDR3 is not closed by the conserved phenylalanine or tryptophan, this likely results from a read error. The rearrangement joins TRBV11-2 to TRBJ2-3, with TRBD2 as a possible D gene (5 bases). From germline, CDR1 is SGHAT and CDR2 FQNNGV. This CDR3 is 14 amino acids long. Trimming took 2 bases from V and 4 from J, leaving 10 bases between them. CDR3 residues: CASSLQRSADTQYL. CDR3 nucleotide sequence: TGTGCCAGCAGCTTACAGCGGAGCGCAGATACGCAGTATTTA.

For this clonotype: A read error may explain this, as a much larger clone is one base away. This sequence joins TRBV12-3 or TRBV12-4 and TRBJ2-5, with D possibly TRBD2 on 6 matching bases. Trimming left V 3 bases short and J 2 bases short, with 13 bases between. CDR3 length: 15 amino acids. The CDR3 reads CASSFSAGCQETQYF. The CDR3 coding sequence is TGTGCCAGCAGTTTCTCGGCGGGATGTCAAGAGACCCAGTACTTC.

As for this clonotype: Possible read error: a much larger clone is one base away. This sequence joins TRBV7-9 and TRBJ2-5; possibly TRBD1 for D (5 bases). The CDR3 totals 14 residues. Per the germline V gene, CDR1 is SEHNR and CDR2 is FQNEAQ (reference sequence). The CDR3 sequence is CVSSFYQGGETQYF. The CDR3 DNA reads as TGTGTCAGCAGCTTTTACCAGGGCGGCGAGACCCAGTACTTC.

Note on this clonotype: One junction end does not reproduce the germline sequence, and a read error may be involved. The chain links TRBV5-6 to TRBJ2-1; 11 bases are shared with TRBD2. The CDR3 covers 16 residues. Germline CDR1 SGHDT, CDR2 YYEEEE. CDR3 region: CPSSLGGLAAINEQFF. The CDR3 DNA is TGTCCCAGCAGCTTGGGGGGACTAGCGGCAATCAATGAGCAGTTCTTC.

The chain combines TRBV6-6 with TRBJ2-7; tentative D call: TRBD1 (6 bases). The CDR3 covers 12 residues. Germline loops: CDR1 MNHNY, CDR2 SVGAGI (reference sequence). The CDR3 sequence is CTSRDKAYEQYF. In DNA, the CDR3 is TGTACCTCTCGGGACAAAGCCTACGAGCAGTACTTC.

Regarding this clonotype: The missing conserved phenylalanine or tryptophan at the end of this CDR3 makes a read error likely. The V gene is TRBV12-3 or TRBV12-4, the J gene TRBJ2-7; no clear D gene. The CDR3 runs to 14 residues. CDR3 coding DNA: TGCGCCAGCAGTTTGTTCACGGATTCCTACGAGCAGTACTCC. The encoded protein is CASSLFTDSYEQYS.

Concerning this clonotype: A read error is likely, as this CDR3 ends without the conserved phenylalanine or tryptophan. The DNA is omitted, as the CDR3 cannot be located on it reliably, and the CDR3 follows TCRdb's listing. The rearrangement links TRBV11-2 to TRBJ2-2. Germline CDR1 and CDR2: SGHAT and FQNNGV. Termini included, the CDR3 measures 13 amino acids. CDR3 residues: CAISLDRTGELFI.

This clonotype has at least ten counts. This chain connects TRBV4-2 to TRBJ2-1; 9 bases are shared with TRBD2. The CDR3 is made up of 17 amino acids. In germline, CDR1 is LGHNA, CDR2 YNFKEQ. Unmatched junction bases numbered 12, after V lost 1 base and J lost 8 bases. CDR3 protein: CASSQVVASGIGDEQFF. CDR3 sequence (DNA): TGTGCCAGCAGCCAAGTGGTAGCTAGCGGGATCGGGGATGAGCAGTTCTTC.

By frequency in the sample, this clonotype is medium-sized. The gene calls are TRBV5-1 and TRBJ2-5; 8 bases are a match to TRBD1. Germline V gene sequence: CDR1 SGHRS, CDR2 YFSETQ. The CDR3 consists of 12 residues. V shed 4 bases, J shed 12 bases, and the junction held 8 bases outside the gene matches. The CDR3, as DNA: TGCGCCAGCAGCGCGGACAGGGCCCTCAAGTACTTC. This translates into CASSADRALKYF.

This clonotype was detected a few times. This rearrangement joins TRBV7-8 to TRBJ1-1; perhaps TRBD1 as D (5 bases). Trimming shortened V by 2 bases and J by 11 bases, and 24 bases separated the two germline ends. This CDR3 is built from 16 residues. Germline V CDR1 and CDR2: SGHVS, FQNEAQ. CDR3 protein: CASSLFRGGTRGEAFF. CDR3 nucleotides: TGTGCCAGCAGCTTATTCCGTGGAGGGACCCGGGGCGAGGCTTTCTTT.

The chain recombines TRBV11-2 with TRBJ1-2; D may be TRBD1 (5 bases). Per the germline V gene, CDR1 is SGHAT and CDR2 is FQNNGV. Between the trimmed V and J ends, which lost 10 bases and 4 bases, there was a span of 16 bases. The CDR3 runs 13 residues. This chain's CDR3 is CANRPSQTYGYTF. DNA for the CDR3: TGTGCCAACAGGCCCTCACAGACCTATGGCTACACCTTC.

J is TRBJ2-2 and V is TRBV19, with TRBD1 identical over 9 bases. This CDR3 contains 15 residues. V was clipped by 8 bases and J by 3 bases; unmatched bases: 7. Germline V gene data show CDR1 as LNHDA and CDR2 as SQIVND (reference sequence). The DNA for the CDR3 is TGTGCCAGTCGGGACAGGGTGCGAGACACCGGGGAGCTGTTTTTT. As protein: CASRDRVRDTGELFF. Full variable domain (rest looked up from reference TRBV19 and TRBJ2-2): DGGITQSPKYLFRKEGQNVTLSCEQNLNHDAMYWYRQDPGQGLRLIYYSQIVNDFQKGDIAEGYSVSREKKESFPLTVTSAQKNPTAFYLCASRDRVRDTGELFFGEGSRLTVL.

V usage is TRBV2 and J usage is TRBJ1-5; no definite D call. CDR3 length: 14 residues. Germline CDR1 SNHLY, CDR2 FYNNEI. The V gene lost 6 bases and the J gene lost 10 bases, with 19 bases spanning the gap. DNA of the CDR3: TGTGCCAGCAGCACTGCCCGGGGAAGTCATCCCCAGCATTTT. This translates into CASSTARGSHPQHF.

In regard to this clonotype: No conserved phenylalanine or tryptophan is present at the end of the CDR3, so a read error is the likely explanation. V and J are TRBV6-1 and TRBJ2-5, with D possibly TRBD2 on 6 matching bases. Germline lookup yields CDR1 MNHNS and CDR2 SASEGT. This CDR3 has 16 amino acids. CDR3 protein: CASSDPTRVYQETQYL. CDR3 sequence (DNA): TGTGCCAGCAGTGACCCGACTAGGGTTTACCAAGAGACACAGTACCTC.

The CDR3 nucleotides read TGCGCCAGCAGCCTCACGCTAGCAGGAGATATGGAGACCCAGTACTTC. Protein sequence: CASSLTLAGDMETQYF. V is TRBV5-1 and J is TRBJ2-5; possibly TRBD2 for D (5 bases). V lost 4 bases and J 5 bases, leaving 21 bases between the germline ends. There are 16 residues in the CDR3. In germline, CDR1 is SGHRS, CDR2 YFSETQ.

In the case of this clonotype: Its ends do not fully match the called genes, so a read error is possible. CDR3 DNA sequence: TGTGCCAGCAGCCAACAAAGCGGGAGAGGAACAGATACGCGGTATTTT. It yields the protein CASSQQSGRGTDTRYF. The chain combines TRBV14 with TRBJ2-3; 8 nucleotides agree with TRBD2. This CDR3 has 16 residues. Germline values: CDR1 SGHDN, CDR2 FVKESK.

This clonotype has ten or more counts. This sequence joins TRBV29-1 and TRBJ2-3; tentatively, D is TRBD2 (5 bases). The CDR3 length is 15 residues. Trimming cost V 1 base and J 0 bases, with 11 bases left between them. Germline CDR1 reads SQVTM; CDR2 reads ANQGSEA. The CDR3 sequence: CSVEGGPRSTDTQYF. CDR3 in DNA: TGCAGCGTTGAAGGAGGGCCCCGTAGCACAGATACGCAGTATTTT.

V is TRBV28 and J is TRBJ2-7; D is unresolved. V dropped 6 bases and J dropped 3 bases, with 15 bases sitting between them. Germline V gives CDR1 MDHEN, CDR2 SYDVKM. The CDR3 has 14 amino acids. The CDR3 DNA follows: TGTGCCAGCAGCCGGACCCACGGACGCTACGAGCAGTACTTC. Its translation: CASSRTHGRYEQYF.

A note on this clonotype: This may arise from a read error, as a much more abundant clone is one base away. Lacking the conserved final phenylalanine or tryptophan, this CDR3 likely reflects a read error. The chain combines TRBV6-6 with TRBJ2-2; 7 nucleotides line up with TRBD1. Germline-derived CDR1 and CDR2 are MNHNY and SVGAGI (reference sequence). The CDR3 extends over 16 amino acids. The trim removed 0 bases at V and 5 bases at J, leaving 6 bases unmatched. In DNA form, the CDR3 reads TGTGCCAGCAGTTACTCTAAGACAGGGCCGACCGGGGAGCTGTTTCTT. Protein product: CASSYSKTGPTGELFL.